This entry is about one TCR beta chain. The target of this receptor is not known. Per-nucleotide qualities are absent, and no much larger clonotype sits a single base away. Stable Graves' hyperthyroidism was defined as no progression to ophthalmopathy during 18 months of follow-up. Hyperthyroidism patients were newly diagnosed, with disease duration under 2 months, and aged 18 to 65 years. Patients with uncontrolled infections, other autoimmune diseases, pregnancy or lactation were excluded. Diagnoses were established on the basis of clinical symptoms, serum thyroxine and TRAb, thyroid ultrasound, and orbital computed tomography. Ficoll-Paque density gradient centrifugation was used to isolate PBMCs from about 9.4 ml of fresh peripheral blood. Trizol reagent was used to extract total RNA, and RNA quality was then checked on an Agilent 2100 Bioanalyzer. The data stem from a study of T cells in Graves' hyperthyroidism and ophthalmopathy (dated by TCRdb to between 2017 and 2020). The study in broad terms: Peripheral blood samples were taken at the time of initial diagnosis, prior to any treatment. To identify TCR V-J signatures that set the groups apart, the researchers used a discovery cohort of more than 95 patients, made up of fewer than 50 with Graves' ophthalmopathy and 57 with stable Graves' hyperthyroidism. Prospective prediction of ophthalmopathy was tested in an independent validation cohort of 18 hyperthyroidism patients and some 17 patients who later progressed to ophthalmopathy. For training and testing, the 100 or so patients in the discovery cohort were randomly divided in a 7:3 ratio. The study also compared thyroid tissue and blood T-cell repertoires from about six Graves' hyperthyroidism patients. After sampling, hyperthyroidism patients received methimazole starting at 30 mg daily, and ophthalmopathy patients received high-dose intravenous methylprednisolone. The paper reports TCR Vbeta CDR3 sequencing of roughly 140 peripheral blood samples: fewer than 50 ophthalmopathy, 75 to 80 hyperthyroidism and around 17 progressor patients.

CDR1 is given as SQVTM and CDR2 as ANQGSEA, both from the germline V gene. Relative to germline, V is missing 6 bases and J is missing 1 base, with 7 bases of the junction outside any gene match. Including the terminal cysteine and phenylalanine, the CDR3 comprises 14 residues. The retained sequence is limited to the CDR3, 42 bases, with the frame set at the first base. What the work shows at the level of the full study, not this receptor alone: In validation, the model predicted progression to ophthalmopathy a median of around 6.5 months before onset, with about 71% sensitivity and roughly 72% specificity. No statistical method was used to set the sample size in advance, and investigators knew the group allocation. In cross-validation, a model built on a 13 V-J signature told ophthalmopathy apart from stable hyperthyroidism with just under 90% sensitivity and about 81% specificity, and in testing the same model reached 80%/75%. Most expanded thyroid clonotypes (frequency above 0.001) were also detected in blood, a finding suggesting that blood repertoires may reflect thyroid immune responses.

TCR beta CDR3 regions were amplified from RNA transcripts. The first round of RT-PCR for the TCR CDR3 was performed with the HTBI primer set and the Qiagen OneStep RT-PCR kit. A second multiplex PCR round built the libraries, followed by size selection and purification. Paired-end sequencing of the libraries was performed with 100 bp reads on an Illumina HiSeq2000. Per the authors' processing: Raw data were processed with SOAPnuke, discarding reads with adapters, uncalled bases, mean Phred below 15, or no exact constant-primer or identifier match. COPE v1.2.5 was used to merge the high-quality paired reads, and each unique nucleotide sequence was defined as a clonotype. Clonotypes were aligned to IMGT TRBV, TRBD and TRBJ reference segments using MiTCR v1.1. Only V-J combinations with frequency above 0.0001, covering about 99% of repertoires, were analysed. The TCS score was defined as F50 (clonal expansion) divided by E x V (chaos), with BLOSUM62-based TCRdist calculated between CDR3 peptides within each V-J. Welch's t-statistics and random forest reduced 514 V-J features to roughly 13, which were used in a naive Bayes classifier (R e1071). The public reads were reanalyzed by TCRdb: fastp trimming at Q25, MiXCR alignment, in-frame beta chains only. Every distinct CDR3 protein forms one entry, paired with its most common genes and DNA. The V and J calls, along with clone size, are taken from TCRdb and not from the paper's own processing. The sample profile shows about 740,000 distinct CDR3 sequences; approximately 15% of them were found once. The ten largest clones take up 9.5% to 13% of the sample.

The chain uses TRBV29-1 and TRBJ2-3, with 7 bases aligning to TRBD1. This sequence was found in a woman aged 18-35 years with Graves' hyperthyroidism. The sequencing sample was made of blood. The CDR3 is CSVAGTARTDTQYF. DNA sequence: TGCAGCGTCGCCGGGACAGCTCGCACAGATACGCAGTATTTT.